The rows below give T cell receptor beta chains drawn from one sample of a study of blood T cell repertoires in COVID-19. Sequencing was performed with immunoSEQ multiplex PCR; in TCRdb, only in-frame clones are kept and a portion is missing. The sample has 350,000 to 450,000 clones, roughly 87% seen once. The specimen sequenced was PBMCs or T cells enriched from blood (not recorded which). Receptors originate from a woman in her forties or fifties who had recovered from COVID-19. Each CDR3 is given with its conserved first and last residue. The size of a clone is reported for some rows only, either as once, few or many, or as a class for expanded clones.

CASSLTRGAEAFF | TRBJ1-1 | NA | TRBV5-6
CASSSSRRSSYEQYF | TRBJ2-7 | few | TRBV7-8
CASSLGTRGKETQYF | TRBJ2-5 | once | TRBV2
CASSAMTDNYGYTF | TRBJ1-2 | NA | TRBV5-1
CASSLPGTGATEQYF | TRBJ2-7 | NA | TRBV7-9
CASSYSRQLPYEQYF | TRBJ2-7 | NA | TRBV6-5
CASSLSLAGINEQFF | TRBJ2-1 | NA | TRBV11-2
CASSPLGLPTEAFF | TRBJ1-1 | NA | TRBV18
CASSSSTDTQYF | TRBJ2-3 | once | TRBV12-3/TRBV12-4
CASSYGSAQPQHF | TRBJ1-5 | NA | TRBV6-2/TRBV6-3
CAWSVSTDSPLHF | TRBJ1-6 | few | TRBV30
CSVGQGSGGPNYEQYF | TRBJ2-7 | NA | TRBV29-1
CAWDRGYGYTF | TRBJ1-2 | NA | TRBV30
CASSVSGQGFSEAFF | TRBJ1-1 | NA | TRBV6-2/TRBV6-3
CASSLEGAGSTDTQYF | TRBJ2-3 | NA | TRBV7-2
CASSLGQGYGYTF | TRBJ1-2 | few | TRBV12-3/TRBV12-4
CASSGPGTSVQETQYF | TRBJ2-5 | NA | TRBV2
CAWSVVGGGWGTDTQYF | TRBJ2-3 | NA | TRBV30
CSVARTGLAGGDAYNEQFF | TRBJ2-1 | NA | TRBV29-1
CASSPSGGSYNEQFF | TRBJ2-1 | NA | TRBV6-2/TRBV6-3
CASRPNAGTEAFF | TRBJ1-1 | NA | TRBV12-3/TRBV12-4
CASSPTGVGEKLFF | TRBJ1-4 | NA | TRBV7-9
CASTFGNEQYF | TRBJ2-7 | NA | TRBV25-1
CASSPERQSTYEQYF | TRBJ2-7 | NA | TRBV5-4
CASSLADRVSEQYF | TRBJ2-7 | NA | TRBV5-5
CASSSGTGGRGNSPLHF | TRBJ1-6 | NA | TRBV5-6
CASSPREIGTQFF | TRBJ2-1 | NA | TRBV2
CAWTVSGANVLTF | TRBJ2-6 | many | TRBV30
CASSPLVFTDTQYF | TRBJ2-3 | NA | TRBV19
CASSSGTGTPYGYTF | TRBJ1-2 | few | TRBV7-2
CASSIVSAKGYTF | TRBJ1-2 | NA | TRBV19